This TCR beta chain was recovered during a study of OX40 agonist ivuxolimab in advanced cancers. Regarding the study as a whole: Some of the nonresponding patients also showed low levels of normalized T-cell clonal expansion.

The table came from immunoSEQ multiplex PCR; TCRdb's copy has only in-frame clones and leaves some out. In the table there are fewer than 12,000 clones, roughly 78% of which are singletons. CDR3 length: 13 amino acids. The germline gives CDR1 SGHRS, CDR2 YFSETQ. Trimming took 8 bases from V and 5 from J, leaving 16 bases between them. This clone was recorded once. Its antigen is unknown. This receptor was obtained from an adult with an advanced solid tumor such as melanoma, head and neck, liver or kidney cancer. Specimen: CD4+ or CD8+ T cells sorted from blood, collected in a trial of the OX40 agonist ivuxolimab. The J gene is TRBJ1-1, the V gene TRBV5-1, with D uncertain. The CDR3 DNA reads as TGCGCCAGTTTCTTGAAGGTCGTAACTGAAGCTTTCTTT. Translating it yields CASFLKVVTEAFF.